This T cell receptor beta chain was sequenced in a study of shared clonotypes between healthy human individuals. Here immunoSEQ multiplex PCR was the method, and the copy in TCRdb shows in-frame clones only, minus some. The table shows 1.5 million to 2.5 million clones, with 85% to 95% occurring only once. CD45RO negativity and positive selection for CCR7 defined naive CD8 cells, a population that excluded terminally differentiated effector memory CD45RA+ cells. This receptor was identified in a man aged 18 to 29 in good health. Sequenced sample: naive CD8+ T cells sorted from blood.

CDR3: CASSPSGGQGHQPQHF. DNA for the CDR3: TGTGCCAGCTCACCTAGCGGGGGACAGGGTCATCAGCCCCAGCATTTT. The rearrangement links TRBV18 to TRBJ1-5; 9 nucleotides agree with TRBD1. With V trimmed by 3 bases and J by 5 bases, 8 bases remained unmatched. This CDR3 comprises 16 residues. CDR1 KGHSH and CDR2 LQKENI come from the germline V gene.